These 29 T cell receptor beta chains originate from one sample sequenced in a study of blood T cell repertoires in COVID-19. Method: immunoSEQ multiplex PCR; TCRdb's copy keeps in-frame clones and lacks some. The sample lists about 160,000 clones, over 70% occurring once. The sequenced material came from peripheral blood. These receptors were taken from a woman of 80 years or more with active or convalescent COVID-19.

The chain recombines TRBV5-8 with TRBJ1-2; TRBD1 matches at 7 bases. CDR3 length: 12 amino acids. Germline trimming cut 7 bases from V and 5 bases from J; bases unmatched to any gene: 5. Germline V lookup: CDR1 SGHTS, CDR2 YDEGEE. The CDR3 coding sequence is TGTGCCAGCCCACAGGGGAAGTATGGCTACACCTTC. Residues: CASPQGKYGYTF.

CDR3 in DNA: TGTGCCAGCAGCGGGCGACAGGGGGGATCACCCCTCCACTTT. It yields the protein CASSGRQGGSPLHF. V usage is TRBV9 and J usage is TRBJ1-6, with TRBD1 identical over 9 bases. CDR1 is SGDLS, CDR2 YYNGEE, per germline. The CDR3 runs to 14 residues. V dropped 3 bases and J dropped 10; count of bases not matched to a gene: 5.

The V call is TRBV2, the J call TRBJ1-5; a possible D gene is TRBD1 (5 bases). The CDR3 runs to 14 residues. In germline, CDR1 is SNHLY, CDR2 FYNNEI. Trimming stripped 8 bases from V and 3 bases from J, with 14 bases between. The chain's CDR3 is CASRVAGNNQPQHF. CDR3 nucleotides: TGTGCCAGCCGGGTAGCAGGGAACAATCAGCCCCAGCATTTT. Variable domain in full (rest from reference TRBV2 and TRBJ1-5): EPEVTQTPSHQVTQMGQEVILRCVPISNHLYFYWYRQILGQKVEFLVSFYNNEISEKSEIFDDQFSVERPDGSNFTLKIRSTKLEDSAMYFCASRVAGNNQPQHFGDGTRLSIL.

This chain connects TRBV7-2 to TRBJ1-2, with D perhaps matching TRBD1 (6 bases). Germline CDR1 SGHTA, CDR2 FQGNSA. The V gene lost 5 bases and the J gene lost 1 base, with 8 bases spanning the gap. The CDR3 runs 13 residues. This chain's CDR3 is CASSADSNYGYTF. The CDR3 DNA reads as TGTGCCAGCAGCGCGGACAGTAACTATGGCTACACCTTC. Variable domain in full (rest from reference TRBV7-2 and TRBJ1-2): GAGVSQSPSNKVTEKGKDVELRCDPISGHTALYWYRQSLGQGLEFLIYFQGNSAPDKSGLPSDRFSAERTGGSVSTLTIQRTQQEDSAVYLCASSADSNYGYTFGSGTRLTVV.

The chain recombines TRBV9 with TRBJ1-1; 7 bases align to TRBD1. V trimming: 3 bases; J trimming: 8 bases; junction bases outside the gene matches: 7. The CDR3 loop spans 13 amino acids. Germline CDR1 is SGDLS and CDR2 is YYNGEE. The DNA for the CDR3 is TGTGCCAGCAGCGGAACCGGACAGGTCGAAGCTTTCTTT. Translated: CASSGTGQVEAFF.

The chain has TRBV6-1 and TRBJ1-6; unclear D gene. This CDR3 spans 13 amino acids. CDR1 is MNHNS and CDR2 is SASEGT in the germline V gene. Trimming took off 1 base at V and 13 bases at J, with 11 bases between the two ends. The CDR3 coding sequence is TGTGCCAGCAGTGAAGAAGAGCCTTTGCCCCTCCACTTT. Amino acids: CASSEEEPLPLHF.

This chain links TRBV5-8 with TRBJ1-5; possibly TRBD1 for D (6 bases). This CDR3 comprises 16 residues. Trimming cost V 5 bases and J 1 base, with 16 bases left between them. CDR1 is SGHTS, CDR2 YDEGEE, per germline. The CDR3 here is CASRRGAGASNQPQHF. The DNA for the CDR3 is TGTGCCAGCAGACGGGGGGCAGGCGCCAGCAATCAGCCCCAGCATTTT.

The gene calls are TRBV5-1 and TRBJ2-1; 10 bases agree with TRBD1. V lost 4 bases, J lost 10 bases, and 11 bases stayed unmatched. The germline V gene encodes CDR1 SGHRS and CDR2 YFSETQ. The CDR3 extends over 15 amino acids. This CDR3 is CASSRDRGLAGEQFF. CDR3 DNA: TGCGCCAGCAGCCGGGACAGGGGTTTAGCGGGGGAGCAGTTCTTC.

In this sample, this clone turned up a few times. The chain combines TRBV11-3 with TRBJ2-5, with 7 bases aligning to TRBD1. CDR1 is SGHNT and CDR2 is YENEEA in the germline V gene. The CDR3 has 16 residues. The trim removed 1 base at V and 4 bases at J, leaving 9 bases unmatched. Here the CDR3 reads CASSLGGQPGGETQYF. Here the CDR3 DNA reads TGTGCCAGCAGCTTAGGGGGACAGCCCGGAGGAGAGACCCAGTACTTC.

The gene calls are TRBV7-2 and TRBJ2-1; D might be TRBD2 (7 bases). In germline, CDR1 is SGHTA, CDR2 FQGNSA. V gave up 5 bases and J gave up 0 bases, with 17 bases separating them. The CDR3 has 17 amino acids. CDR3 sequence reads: CASSPWGGPSSYNEQFF. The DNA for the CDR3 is TGTGCCAGCAGCCCCTGGGGGGGGCCGAGCTCCTACAATGAGCAGTTCTTC.

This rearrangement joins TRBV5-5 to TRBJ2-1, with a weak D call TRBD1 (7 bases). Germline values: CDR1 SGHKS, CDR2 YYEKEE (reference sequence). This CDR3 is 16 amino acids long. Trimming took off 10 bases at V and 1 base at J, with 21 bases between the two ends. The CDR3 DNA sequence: TGTGCCGGCTCCAGGGCGGGGACAGTTTCCTACAATGAGCAGTTCTTC. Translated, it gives CAGSRAGTVSYNEQFF.

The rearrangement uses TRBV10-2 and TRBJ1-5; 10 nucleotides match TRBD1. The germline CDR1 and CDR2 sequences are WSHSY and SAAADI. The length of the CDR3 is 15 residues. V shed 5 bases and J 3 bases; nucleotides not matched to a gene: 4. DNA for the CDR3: TGCGCCAGCAGTCCCGGGACAGGGGACAATCAGCCCCAGCATTTT. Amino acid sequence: CASSPGTGDNQPQHF.

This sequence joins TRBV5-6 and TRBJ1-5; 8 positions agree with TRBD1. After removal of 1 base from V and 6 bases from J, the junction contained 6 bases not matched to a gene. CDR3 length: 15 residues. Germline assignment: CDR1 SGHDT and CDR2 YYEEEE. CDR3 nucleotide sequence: TGTGCCAGCAGCTTGCAGGGGGCTATTATTCAGCCCCAGCATTTT. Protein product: CASSLQGAIIQPQHF.

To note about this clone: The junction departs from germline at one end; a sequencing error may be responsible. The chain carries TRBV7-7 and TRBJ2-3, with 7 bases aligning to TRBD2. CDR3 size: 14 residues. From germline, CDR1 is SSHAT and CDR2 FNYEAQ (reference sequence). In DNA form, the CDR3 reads TGTGCTAGCAGCTCCCAAAGCGGGGCAGATACGCAGTATTTT. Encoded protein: CASSSQSGADTQYF.

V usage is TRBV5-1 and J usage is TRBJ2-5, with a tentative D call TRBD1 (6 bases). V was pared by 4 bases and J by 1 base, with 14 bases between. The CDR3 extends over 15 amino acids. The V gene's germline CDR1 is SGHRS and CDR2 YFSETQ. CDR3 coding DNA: TGCGCCAGCAGCCATCTACAGGGCCTCCAAGAGACCCAGTACTTC. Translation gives CASSHLQGLQETQYF.

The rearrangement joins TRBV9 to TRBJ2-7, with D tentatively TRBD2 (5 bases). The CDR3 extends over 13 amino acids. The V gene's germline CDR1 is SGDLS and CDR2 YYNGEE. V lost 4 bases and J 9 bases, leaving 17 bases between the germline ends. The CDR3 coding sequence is TGTGCCAGCAGCCCCTCGGACTCCTCGGGGCAGTACTTC. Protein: CASSPSDSSGQYF.

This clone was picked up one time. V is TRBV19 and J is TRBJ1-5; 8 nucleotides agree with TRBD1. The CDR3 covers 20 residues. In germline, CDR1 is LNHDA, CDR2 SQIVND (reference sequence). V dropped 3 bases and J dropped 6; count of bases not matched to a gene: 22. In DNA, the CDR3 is TGTGCCAGTAGTATTTCACGAGGAAGGGCCAGGGGGCACCTGTCTCAGCCCCAGCATTTT. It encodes CASSISRGRARGHLSQPQHF.

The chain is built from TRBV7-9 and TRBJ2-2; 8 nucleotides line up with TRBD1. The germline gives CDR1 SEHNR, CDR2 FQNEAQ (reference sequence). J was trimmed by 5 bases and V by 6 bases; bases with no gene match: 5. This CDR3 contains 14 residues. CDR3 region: CASSLGQATGELFF. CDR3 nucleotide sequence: TGTGCCAGCAGTCTGGGACAGGCTACCGGGGAGCTGTTTTTT.

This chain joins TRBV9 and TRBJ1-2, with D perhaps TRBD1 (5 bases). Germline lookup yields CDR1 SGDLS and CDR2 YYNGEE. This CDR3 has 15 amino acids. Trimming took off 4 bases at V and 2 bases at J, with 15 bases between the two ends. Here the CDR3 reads CASSPGGGANYGYTF. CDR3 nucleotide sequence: TGTGCCAGCAGCCCCGGTGGTGGGGCGAACTATGGCTACACCTTC.

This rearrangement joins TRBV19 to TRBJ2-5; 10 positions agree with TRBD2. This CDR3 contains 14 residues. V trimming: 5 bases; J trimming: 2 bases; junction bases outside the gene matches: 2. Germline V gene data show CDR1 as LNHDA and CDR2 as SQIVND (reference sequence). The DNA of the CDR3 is TGTGCCAGTAGTGTGGGACTAGCGCAAGAGACCCAGTACTTC. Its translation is CASSVGLAQETQYF.

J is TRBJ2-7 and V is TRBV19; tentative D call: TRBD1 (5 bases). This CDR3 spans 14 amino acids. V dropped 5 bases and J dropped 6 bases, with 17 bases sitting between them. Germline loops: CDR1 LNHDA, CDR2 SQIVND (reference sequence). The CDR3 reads CASSEDTRSGEQYF. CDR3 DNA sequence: TGTGCCAGTAGTGAGGACACCCGATCCGGCGAGCAGTACTTC.

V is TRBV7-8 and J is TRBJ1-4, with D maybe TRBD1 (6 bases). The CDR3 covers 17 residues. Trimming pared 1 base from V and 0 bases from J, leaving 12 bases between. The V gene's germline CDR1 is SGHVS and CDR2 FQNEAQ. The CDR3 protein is CASSLEGGLATNEKLFF. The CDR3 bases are TGTGCCAGCAGCTTAGAAGGGGGATTAGCAACTAATGAAAAACTGTTTTTT.

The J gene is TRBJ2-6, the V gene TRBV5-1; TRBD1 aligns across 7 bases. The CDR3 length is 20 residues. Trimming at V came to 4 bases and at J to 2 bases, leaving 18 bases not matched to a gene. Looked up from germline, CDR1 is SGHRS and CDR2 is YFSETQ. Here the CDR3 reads CASSPHNTGEIWTGANVLTF. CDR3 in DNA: TGCGCCAGCAGCCCACACAATACAGGGGAAATATGGACTGGGGCCAACGTCCTGACTTTC.

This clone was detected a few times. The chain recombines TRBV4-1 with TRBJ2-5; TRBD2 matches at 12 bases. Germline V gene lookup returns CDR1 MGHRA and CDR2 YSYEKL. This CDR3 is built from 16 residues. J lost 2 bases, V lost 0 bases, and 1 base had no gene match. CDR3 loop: CASSQDLAGGQETQYF. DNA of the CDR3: TGCGCCAGCAGCCAAGATCTAGCGGGGGGGCAAGAGACCCAGTACTTC.

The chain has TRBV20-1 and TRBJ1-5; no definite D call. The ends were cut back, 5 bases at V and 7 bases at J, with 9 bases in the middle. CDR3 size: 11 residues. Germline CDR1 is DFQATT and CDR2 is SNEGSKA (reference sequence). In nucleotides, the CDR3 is TGCAGTGCTCCCGAGAGCCAGCCCCAGCATTTT. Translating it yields CSAPESQPQHF.

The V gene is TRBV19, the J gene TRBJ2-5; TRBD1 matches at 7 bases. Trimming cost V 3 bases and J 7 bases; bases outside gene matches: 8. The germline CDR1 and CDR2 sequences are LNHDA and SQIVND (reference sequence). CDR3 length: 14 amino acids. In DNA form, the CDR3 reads TGTGCCAGTAGTATCGACAGGGCATTCGGGACCCAGTACTTC. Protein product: CASSIDRAFGTQYF.

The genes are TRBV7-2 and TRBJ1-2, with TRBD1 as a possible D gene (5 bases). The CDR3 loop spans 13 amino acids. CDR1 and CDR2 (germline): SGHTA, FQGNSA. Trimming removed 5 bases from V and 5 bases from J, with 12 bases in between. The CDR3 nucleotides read TGTGCCAGCAGCCCGGACACCAGTTATGGCTACACCTTC. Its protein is CASSPDTSYGYTF.

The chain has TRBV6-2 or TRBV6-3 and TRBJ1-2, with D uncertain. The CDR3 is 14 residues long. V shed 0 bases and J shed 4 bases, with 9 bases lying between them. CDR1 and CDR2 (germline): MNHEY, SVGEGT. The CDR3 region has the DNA TGTGCCAGCAGTTACTCCCAGGTGTTCTATGGCTACACCTTC. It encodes CASSYSQVFYGYTF.

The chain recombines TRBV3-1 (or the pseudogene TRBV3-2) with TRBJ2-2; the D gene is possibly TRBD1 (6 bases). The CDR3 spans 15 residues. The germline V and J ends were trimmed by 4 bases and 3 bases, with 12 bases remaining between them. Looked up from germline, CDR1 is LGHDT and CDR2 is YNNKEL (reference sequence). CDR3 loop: CASSRHRDDTGELFF. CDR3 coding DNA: TGTGCCAGCAGCCGGCACAGGGATGACACCGGGGAGCTGTTTTTT.